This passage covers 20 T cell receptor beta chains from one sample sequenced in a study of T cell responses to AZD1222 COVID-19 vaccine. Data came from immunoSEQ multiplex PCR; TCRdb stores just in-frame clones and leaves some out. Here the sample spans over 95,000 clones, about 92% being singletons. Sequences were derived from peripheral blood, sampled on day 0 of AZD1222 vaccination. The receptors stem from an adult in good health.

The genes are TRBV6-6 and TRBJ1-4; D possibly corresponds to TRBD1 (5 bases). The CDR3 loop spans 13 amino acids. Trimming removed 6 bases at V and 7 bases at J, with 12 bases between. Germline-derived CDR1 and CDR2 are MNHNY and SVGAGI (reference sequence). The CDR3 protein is CASRSFGGEKLFF. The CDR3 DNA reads TGTGCCAGCAGGTCTTTTGGGGGTGAAAAACTGTTTTTT.

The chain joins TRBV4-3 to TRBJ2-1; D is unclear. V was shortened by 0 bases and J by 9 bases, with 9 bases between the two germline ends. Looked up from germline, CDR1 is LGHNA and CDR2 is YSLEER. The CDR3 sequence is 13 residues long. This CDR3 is CASSQDRSTEQFF. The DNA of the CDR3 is TGCGCCAGCAGCCAAGATAGAAGTACTGAGCAGTTCTTC.

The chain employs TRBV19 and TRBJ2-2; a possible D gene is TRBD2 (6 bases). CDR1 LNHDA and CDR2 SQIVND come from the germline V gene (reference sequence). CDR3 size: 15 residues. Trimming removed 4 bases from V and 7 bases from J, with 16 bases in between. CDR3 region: CASSTRTSPGGELFF. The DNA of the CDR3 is TGTGCCAGTAGTACAAGAACTAGCCCTGGCGGGGAGCTGTTTTTT.

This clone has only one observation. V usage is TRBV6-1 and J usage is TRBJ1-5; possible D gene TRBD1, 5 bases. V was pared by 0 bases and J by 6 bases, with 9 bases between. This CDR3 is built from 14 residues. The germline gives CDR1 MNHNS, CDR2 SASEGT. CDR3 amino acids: CASSEAFRAQPQHF. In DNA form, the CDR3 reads TGTGCCAGCAGTGAAGCGTTCAGGGCTCAGCCCCAGCATTTT.

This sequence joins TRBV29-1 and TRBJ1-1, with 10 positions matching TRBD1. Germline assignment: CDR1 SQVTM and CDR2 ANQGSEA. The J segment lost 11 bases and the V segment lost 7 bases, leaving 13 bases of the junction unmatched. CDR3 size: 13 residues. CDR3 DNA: TGCAGCGGCCTTCGGGACAGGGGTAGGCAGGCTTTCTTT. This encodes CSGLRDRGRQAFF.

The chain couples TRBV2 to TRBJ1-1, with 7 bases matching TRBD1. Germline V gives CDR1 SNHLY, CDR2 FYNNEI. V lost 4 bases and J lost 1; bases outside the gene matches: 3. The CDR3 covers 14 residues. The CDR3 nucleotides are TGTGCCAGCAGTGTACAGGGGAAGAACACTGAAGCTTTCTTT. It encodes CASSVQGKNTEAFF.

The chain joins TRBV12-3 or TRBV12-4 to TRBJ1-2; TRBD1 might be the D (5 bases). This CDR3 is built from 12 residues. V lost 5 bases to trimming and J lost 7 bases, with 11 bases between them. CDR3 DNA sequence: TGTGCCAGCAGTGACCCGGGGACTGGCTACACCTTC. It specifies CASSDPGTGYTF.

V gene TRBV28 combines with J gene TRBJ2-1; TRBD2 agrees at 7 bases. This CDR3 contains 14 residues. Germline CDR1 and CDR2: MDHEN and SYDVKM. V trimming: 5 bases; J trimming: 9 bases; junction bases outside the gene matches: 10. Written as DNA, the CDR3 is TGTGCCAGCAGTCGGGACCTCCCGGGGGGTGAGCAGTTCTTC. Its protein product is CASSRDLPGGEQFF.

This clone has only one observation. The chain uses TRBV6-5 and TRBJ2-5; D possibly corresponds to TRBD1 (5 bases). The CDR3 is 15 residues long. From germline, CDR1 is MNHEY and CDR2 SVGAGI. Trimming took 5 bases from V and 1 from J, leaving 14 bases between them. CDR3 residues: CASSHATEVQETQYF. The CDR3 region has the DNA TGTGCCAGCAGTCACGCGACAGAAGTCCAAGAGACCCAGTACTTC.

The CDR3 reads CASSLNAGDGYTF. Written as DNA, the CDR3 is TGCGCCAGCAGCTTGAACGCAGGGGATGGCTACACCTTC. The V and J genes are TRBV5-1 and TRBJ1-2, with D tentatively TRBD1 (6 bases). Trimming took off 1 base at V and 6 bases at J, with 10 bases between the two ends. The CDR3 has 13 amino acids. CDR1 SGHRS and CDR2 YFSETQ come from the germline V gene.

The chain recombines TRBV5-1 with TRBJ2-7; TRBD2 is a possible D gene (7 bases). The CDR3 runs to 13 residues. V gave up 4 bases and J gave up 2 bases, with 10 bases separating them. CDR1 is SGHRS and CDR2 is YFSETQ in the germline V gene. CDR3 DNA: TGCGCCAGCAGCGTCGGGGGGCCCTACGAGCAGTACTTC. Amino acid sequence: CASSVGGPYEQYF.

The CDR3 nucleotides read TGTGCCAGCAGCTTAGTAACAGGGAGAGGTTTCTACGAGCAGTACTTC. Encoded protein: CASSLVTGRGFYEQYF. The chain employs TRBV7-2 and TRBJ2-7, with D possibly matching TRBD1 (6 bases). CDR3 length: 16 amino acids. Germline V gene data show CDR1 as SGHTA and CDR2 as FQGNSA. The V end was cut by 1 base, the J end by 3 bases, with 16 bases between.

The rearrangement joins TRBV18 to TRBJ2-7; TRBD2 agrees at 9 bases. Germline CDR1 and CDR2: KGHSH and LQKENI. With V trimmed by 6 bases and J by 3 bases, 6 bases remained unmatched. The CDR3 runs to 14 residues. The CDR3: CASSGAREGYEQYF. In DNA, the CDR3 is TGTGCCAGCTCTGGGGCGCGGGAGGGCTACGAGCAGTACTTC.

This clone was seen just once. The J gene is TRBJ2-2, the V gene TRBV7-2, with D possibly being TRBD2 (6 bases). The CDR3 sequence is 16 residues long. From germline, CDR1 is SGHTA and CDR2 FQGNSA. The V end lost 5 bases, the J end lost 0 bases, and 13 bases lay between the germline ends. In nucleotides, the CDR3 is TGTGCCAGCAGCCCACCCGGACTAACGAACACCGGGGAGCTGTTTTTT. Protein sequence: CASSPPGLTNTGELFF.

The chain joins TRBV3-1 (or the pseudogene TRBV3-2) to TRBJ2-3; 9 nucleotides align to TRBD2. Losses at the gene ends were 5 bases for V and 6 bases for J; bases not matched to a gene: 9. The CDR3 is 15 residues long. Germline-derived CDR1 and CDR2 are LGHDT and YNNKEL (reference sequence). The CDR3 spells CASSNQRGARDTQYF. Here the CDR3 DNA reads TGTGCCAGCAGCAACCAGCGGGGGGCCAGGGATACGCAGTATTTT.

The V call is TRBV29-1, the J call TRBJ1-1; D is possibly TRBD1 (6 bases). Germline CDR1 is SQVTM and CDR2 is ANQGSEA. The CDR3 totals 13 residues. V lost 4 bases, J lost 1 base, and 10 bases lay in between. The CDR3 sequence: CSVGVGGNTEAFF. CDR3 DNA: TGCAGCGTTGGGGTAGGGGGGAACACTGAAGCTTTCTTT.

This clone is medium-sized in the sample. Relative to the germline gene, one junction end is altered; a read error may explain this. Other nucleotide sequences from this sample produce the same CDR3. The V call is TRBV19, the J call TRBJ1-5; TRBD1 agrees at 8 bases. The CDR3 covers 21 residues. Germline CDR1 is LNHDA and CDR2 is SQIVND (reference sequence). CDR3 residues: CASIIYLRRQGMSRTGQPQHF. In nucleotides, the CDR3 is TGTGCCAGTATTATATATTTAAGACGACAGGGGATGTCGAGGACGGGTCAGCCCCAGCATTTT. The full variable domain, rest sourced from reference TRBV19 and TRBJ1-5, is DGGITQSPKYLFRKEGQNVTLSCEQNLNHDAMYWYRQDPGQGLRLIYYSQIVNDFQKGDIAEGYSVSREKKESFPLTVTSAQKNPTAFYLCASIIYLRRQGMSRTGQPQHFGDGTRLSIL.

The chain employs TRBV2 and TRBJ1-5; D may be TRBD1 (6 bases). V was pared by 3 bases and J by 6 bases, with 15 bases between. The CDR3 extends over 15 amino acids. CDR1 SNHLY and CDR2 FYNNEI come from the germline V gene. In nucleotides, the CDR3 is TGTGCCAGCAGTGATTCCAGGGGAGGCGGTCAGCCCCAGCATTTT. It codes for CASSDSRGGGQPQHF.

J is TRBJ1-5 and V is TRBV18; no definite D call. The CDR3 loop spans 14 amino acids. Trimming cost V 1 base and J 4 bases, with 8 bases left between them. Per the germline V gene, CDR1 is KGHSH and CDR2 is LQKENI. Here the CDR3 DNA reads TGTGCCAGCTCACCACTCAGGCTTAATCAGCCCCAGCATTTT. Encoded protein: CASSPLRLNQPQHF.

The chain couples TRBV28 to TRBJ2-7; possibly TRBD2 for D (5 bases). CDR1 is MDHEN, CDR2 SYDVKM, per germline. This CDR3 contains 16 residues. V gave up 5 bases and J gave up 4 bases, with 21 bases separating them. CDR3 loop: CASSAPLEGGRYEQYF. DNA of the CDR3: TGTGCCAGCAGTGCCCCCCTTGAGGGTGGGCGGTACGAGCAGTACTTC.